These T cell receptor beta chains were read from a single sample in a study of PD-L1 blockade in urothelial cancer. Sequenced by immunoSEQ multiplex PCR; TCRdb stores in-frame clones only, minus some. The table shows some 50,000 clones, with around 88% occurring only once. This material consisted of PBMCs, taken around atezolizumab (anti-PD-L1) treatment. Every receptor here comes from a man at least 80 years old with urothelial cancer. Each CDR3 is given with its conserved first and last residue. D genes are given only for firm matches. A clone size is listed for some rows: how often the clone was seen (once, few, many), or a class if it is expanded.

V	J	size	D	CDR3	DNA
TRBV7-9	TRBJ2-5	once	TRBD2	CASSLMGLAVQETQYF	TGTGCCAGCAGCTTAATGGGACTAGCGGTTCAAGAGACCCAGTACTTC
TRBV7-2	TRBJ1-5	-	-	CASSLGLASNQPQHF	TGTGCCAGCAGCTTAGGGCTGGCTAGCAATCAGCCCCAGCATTTT
TRBV21-1	TRBJ2-7	-	-	CASSRDRVSYEQYF	TGTGCCAGCAGCCGGGACAGGGTTTCCTACGAGCAGTACTTC
TRBV5-4	TRBJ2-7	-	TRBD2	CASSLAGGSRAYEQYF	TGTGCCAGCAGCTTGGCGGGGGGGAGTAGGGCTTACGAGCAGTACTTC
TRBV5-1	TRBJ1-2	-	-	CASSLDVGRRDGYTF	TGCGCCAGCAGCTTGGATGTGGGGAGACGGGATGGCTACACCTTC
TRBV6-1	TRBJ2-1	-	TRBD2	CASSDRLAGGGSYNEQFF	TGTGCCAGCAGTGACCGACTAGCGGGAGGGGGATCCTACAATGAGCAGTTCTTC
TRBV5-8	TRBJ1-5	-	TRBD1	CASSWGQGLEPQHF	TGTGCCAGCAGCTGGGGACAGGGTTTGGAGCCCCAGCATTTT
TRBV18	TRBJ1-3	-	-	CASSPTVVSGNTIYF	TGTGCCAGCTCACCCACGGTGGTCTCTGGAAACACCATATATTTT
TRBV6-6	TRBJ1-2	few	-	CASSLPTDYGYTF	TGTGCCAGCAGCCTGCCGACAGACTATGGCTACACCTTC
TRBV6-1	TRBJ1-1	-	TRBD1	CASSSRGTENTEAFF	TGTGCCAGCAGTTCTCGTGGGACAGAGAACACTGAAGCTTTCTTT
TRBV9	TRBJ2-3	-	TRBD2	CASSALAGVGTDTQYF	TGTGCCAGCAGCGCGTTAGCGGGAGTAGGGACAGATACGCAGTATTTT
TRBV2	TRBJ2-3	-	TRBD2	CASSKASGTDTQYF	TGTGCCAGCAGTAAGGCTAGCGGGACAGATACGCAGTATTTT
TRBV16	TRBJ2-1	-	-	CASSQGSEFGEQFF	TGTGCCAGCAGCCAAGGTTCGGAGTTCGGTGAGCAGTTCTTC
TRBV28	TRBJ1-4	-	TRBD1	CASSLSWSGGGKKLFF	TGTGCCAGCAGTTTATCATGGTCAGGGGGCGGGAAAAAACTGTTTTTT
TRBV15	TRBJ2-7	few	TRBD2	CATSRGGSLSYEQYF	TGTGCCACCAGCAGAGGCGGGAGCTTATCCTACGAGCAGTACTTC
TRBV2	TRBJ1-5	-	-	CASRITGNQPQHF	TGTGCCAGCAGAATCACAGGGAATCAGCCCCAGCATTTT
TRBV6-1	TRBJ2-1	-	TRBD2	CASSEADLADLYNEQFF	TGTGCCAGCAGTGAAGCGGACCTAGCGGACTTATACAATGAGCAGTTCTTC
TRBV7-8	TRBJ2-2	-	-	CASSLRSTGELFF	TGTGCCAGCAGCTTACGGAGTACCGGGGAGCTGTTTTTT
TRBV7-2	TRBJ2-5	-	-	CASSLEAGVETQYF	TGTGCCAGCAGCTTAGAGGCAGGGGTTGAGACCCAGTACTTC
TRBV29-1	TRBJ2-7	-	TRBD2	CSVVVAGDEQYF	TGCAGCGTTGTTGTAGCGGGAGACGAGCAGTACTTC
TRBV7-9	TRBJ2-3	-	TRBD2	CASSPRGSGAVGDTQYF	TGTGCCAGCAGCCCCCGAGGTAGCGGGGCCGTGGGGGATACGCAGTATTTT
TRBV18	TRBJ2-1	-	-	CASSRAPPNEQFF	TGTGCCAGCTCACGCGCGCCCCCCAATGAGCAGTTCTTC
TRBV7-2	TRBJ1-1	-	-	CASSLLGHSNTEAFF	TGTGCCAGCAGCTTATTAGGACACTCGAACACTGAAGCTTTCTTT
TRBV9	TRBJ2-7	-	TRBD1	CASSVAGTGLYEQYF	TGTGCCAGCAGCGTAGCCGGGACAGGGTTGTACGAGCAGTACTTC
TRBV29-1	TRBJ1-1	-	TRBD1	CSVGDRRGTEAFF	TGCAGCGTTGGGGACAGGAGGGGCACTGAAGCTTTCTTT
TRBV5-4	TRBJ2-5	once	-	CASSLKRWETQYF	TGTGCCAGCAGCTTGAAGAGATGGGAGACCCAGTACTTC
TRBV5-1	TRBJ2-5	once	-	CASSSRETQYF	TGCGCCAGCAGCTCCCGAGAGACCCAGTACTTC
TRBV19	TRBJ2-3	-	-	CASSGWRSSTDTQYF	TGTGCCAGTAGCGGTTGGAGGTCTAGCACAGATACGCAGTATTTT
TRBV6-1	TRBJ1-1	few	TRBD1	CASSKDRGDTEAFF	TGTGCCAGCAGTAAGGACAGGGGGGACACTGAAGCTTTCTTT